A single sample is the source of the 12 T cell receptor beta chains below, sequenced in a study of beta chain features in type 1 diabetes. The whole isolated RNA underwent reverse transcription, so sequencing captured expressed TCRB transcripts. TCRdb keeps only in-frame clones here, not all; method: immunoSEQ multiplex PCR. The table has 300,000 to 350,000 clones, less than 15% seen once. Study-level findings and limits: Moderately but significantly shorter TCRB CDR3s were found in Type 1 diabetes patients in all four CD4+ subsets.

These receptors' targets are unknown. The sequenced sample was naive CD4+ T cells from blood. The receptors were sampled from a woman aged 18-30 years with type 1 diabetes.

This clone was seen more than once but under ten times. The chain combines TRBV12-5 with TRBJ2-5, with 7 bases that match TRBD2. The CDR3 sequence is 16 residues long. The J segment lost 5 bases and the V segment lost 0 bases, leaving 9 bases of the junction unmatched. Germline-derived CDR1 and CDR2 are LGHNT and FRNRAP. CDR3 sequence (DNA): TGTGCTAGTGGTTTGGTCCCCGGACTAGTGGGGGAGACCCAGTACTTC. It translates to CASGLVPGLVGETQYF.

About this clone itself: The same CDR3 arises from other DNA sequences in this sample as well. V gene TRBV9 combines with J gene TRBJ2-1; unclear D gene. CDR1 and CDR2 from the germline V gene are SGDLS and YYNGEE. The CDR3 is 11 amino acids. Trimming left V 2 bases short and J 5 bases short, with 2 bases between. Written as DNA, the CDR3 is TGTGCCAGCAGCGTTAACAATGAGCAGTTCTTC. This codes for CASSVNNEQFF.

The chain joins TRBV9 to TRBJ2-5, with D possibly being TRBD2 (6 bases). The CDR3 consists of 14 residues. Germline assignment: CDR1 SGDLS and CDR2 YYNGEE. Between the trimmed V and J ends, which lost 2 bases and 1 base, there was a span of 9 bases. The CDR3 DNA sequence: TGTGCCAGCAGCGTCGGGGACTTCCAAGAGACCCAGTACTTC. Its protein product is CASSVGDFQETQYF.

The V and J genes are TRBV7-2 and TRBJ2-7; 11 positions agree with TRBD2. Germline CDR1 reads SGHTA; CDR2 reads FQGNSA. Trimming took 5 bases from V and 2 from J; bases not matched to a gene: 5. There are 15 residues in the CDR3. The CDR3 coding sequence is TGTGCCAGCAGCGCCCAACTAGCGGGGGCCTACGAGCAGTACTTC. It codes for CASSAQLAGAYEQYF. Based on the CDR3 plus reference TRBV7-2 and TRBJ2-7, the full variable domain is GAGVSQSPSNKVTEKGKDVELRCDPISGHTALYWYRQSLGQGLEFLIYFQGNSAPDKSGLPSDRFSAERTGGSVSTLTIQRTQQEDSAVYLCASSAQLAGAYEQYFGPGTRLTVT.

The chain is built from TRBV5-1 and TRBJ1-3; TRBD1 agrees at 7 bases. This CDR3 is 15 amino acids long. Germline trimming cut 3 bases from V and 0 bases from J; bases unmatched to any gene: 3. Germline loops: CDR1 SGHRS, CDR2 YFSETQ. The CDR3 is CASSSGQASGNTIYF. CDR3 bases: TGCGCCAGCAGCTCTGGACAGGCCTCTGGAAACACCATATATTTT.

This clone turned up a few times. This rearrangement joins TRBV5-1 to TRBJ2-7, with D possibly being TRBD1 (6 bases). V was clipped by 2 bases and J by 5 bases, with 14 bases between them. In germline, CDR1 is SGHRS, CDR2 YFSETQ. CDR3 length: 14 residues. CDR3 sequence reads: CASSFTGQIDEQYV. In DNA form, the CDR3 reads TGCGCCAGCAGCTTTACAGGACAGATTGACGAGCAGTACGTC.

V gene TRBV4-3 combines with J gene TRBJ1-4; 9 bases are shared with TRBD1. Germline-derived CDR1 and CDR2 are LGHNA and YSLEER. With V trimmed by 4 bases and J by 4 bases, 1 base remained unmatched. There are 14 residues in the CDR3. The CDR3: CASSPTGGNEKLFF. The CDR3 DNA reads TGCGCCAGCAGCCCGACAGGGGGTAATGAAAAACTGTTTTTT.

This sequence joins TRBV4-2 and TRBJ2-1; D remains unclear. The CDR3 totals 15 residues. V was trimmed by 1 base and J by 8 bases, leaving 15 bases between them. Germline V gene data show CDR1 as LGHNA and CDR2 as YNFKEQ. Written as DNA, the CDR3 is TGTGCCAGCAGCCAAGGAGTTGGTAGATCGGATGAGCAGTTCTTC. This codes for CASSQGVGRSDEQFF.

V gene TRBV5-1 combines with J gene TRBJ2-6; TRBD1 is a possible D gene (6 bases). Trimming left V 0 bases short and J 2 bases short, with 15 bases between. Germline values: CDR1 SGHRS, CDR2 YFSETQ. The CDR3 is 18 amino acids. This CDR3 is CASSLASGVSTGANVLTF. CDR3 coding DNA: TGCGCCAGCAGCTTGGCTTCAGGGGTGAGCACTGGGGCCAACGTCCTGACTTTC.

This chain uses TRBV9 with TRBJ2-5; D unclear. Per the germline V gene, CDR1 is SGDLS and CDR2 is YYNGEE. V shed 0 bases and J shed 3 bases, with 12 bases lying between them. This CDR3 contains 15 residues. CDR3 nucleotides: TGTGCCAGCAGCGTAGGTACCAGGTCTGAAGAGACCCAGTACTTC. Encoded protein: CASSVGTRSEETQYF. Full variable domain (outside the CDR3, taken from reference TRBV9 and TRBJ2-5): DSGVTQTPKHLITATGQRVTLRCSPRSGDLSVYWYQQSLDQGLQFLIQYYNGEERAKGNILERFSAQQFPDLHSELNLSSLELGDSALYFCASSVGTRSEETQYFGPGTRLLVL.

This CDR3 is CASSLGETGGYEQYF. The CDR3 nucleotides are TGTGCCAGCAGTTTGGGCGAGACAGGGGGCTACGAGCAGTACTTC. This chain connects TRBV27 to TRBJ2-7, with 9 bases lining up with TRBD1. The CDR3 is 15 residues long. Germline-derived CDR1 and CDR2 are MNHEY and SMNVEV (reference sequence). Trimming took 3 bases from V and 3 from J; bases not matched to a gene: 6.

The sample holds a few counts of this clone. J is TRBJ2-7 and V is TRBV9; perhaps TRBD1 as D (6 bases). Germline CDR1 SGDLS, CDR2 YYNGEE. The CDR3 length is 15 residues. The ends were cut back, 2 bases at V and 3 bases at J, with 15 bases in the middle. Written as DNA, the CDR3 is TGTGCCAGCAGCGTGAGCGCAGGGGATCGCTACGAGCAGTACTTC. It yields the protein CASSVSAGDRYEQYF.